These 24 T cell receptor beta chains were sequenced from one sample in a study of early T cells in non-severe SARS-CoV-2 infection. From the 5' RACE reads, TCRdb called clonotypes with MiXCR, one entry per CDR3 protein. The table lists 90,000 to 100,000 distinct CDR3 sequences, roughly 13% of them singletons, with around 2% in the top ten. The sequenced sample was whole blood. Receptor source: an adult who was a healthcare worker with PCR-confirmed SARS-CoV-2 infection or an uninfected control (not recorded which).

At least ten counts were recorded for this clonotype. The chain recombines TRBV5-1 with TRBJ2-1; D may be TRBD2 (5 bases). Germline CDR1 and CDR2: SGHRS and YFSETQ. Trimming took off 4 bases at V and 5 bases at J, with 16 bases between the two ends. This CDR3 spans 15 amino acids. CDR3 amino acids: CASSRARTGDNEQFF. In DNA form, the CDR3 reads TGCGCCAGCAGCAGAGCCAGGACTGGGGACAATGAGCAGTTCTTC.

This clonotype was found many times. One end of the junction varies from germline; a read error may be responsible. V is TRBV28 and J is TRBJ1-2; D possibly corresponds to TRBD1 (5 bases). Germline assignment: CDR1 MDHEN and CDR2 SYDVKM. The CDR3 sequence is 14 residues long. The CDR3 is CASSYLGTRNYGIF. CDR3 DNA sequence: TGTGCCAGCAGTTATCTGGGGACGAGGAACTATGGCATCTTC.

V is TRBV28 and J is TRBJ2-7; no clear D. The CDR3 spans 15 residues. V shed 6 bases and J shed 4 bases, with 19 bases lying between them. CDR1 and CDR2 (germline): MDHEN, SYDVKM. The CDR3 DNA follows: TGTGCCAGCAGGGCTTACCCCCTACCCCAATACGAGCAGTACTTC. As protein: CASRAYPLPQYEQYF.

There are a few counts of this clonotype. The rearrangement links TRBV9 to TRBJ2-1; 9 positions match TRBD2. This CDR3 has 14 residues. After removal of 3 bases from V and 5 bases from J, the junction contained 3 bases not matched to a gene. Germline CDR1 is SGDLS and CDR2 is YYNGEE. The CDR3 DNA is TGTGCCAGCAGCGGGACTAGCGTTAACAATGAGCAGTTCTTC. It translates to CASSGTSVNNEQFF. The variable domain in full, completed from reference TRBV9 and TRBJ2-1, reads DSGVTQTPKHLITATGQRVTLRCSPRSGDLSVYWYQQSLDQGLQFLIQYYNGEERAKGNILERFSAQQFPDLHSELNLSSLELGDSALYFCASSGTSVNNEQFFGPGTRLTVL.

CDR3 DNA sequence: TGTGCCAGCATAAGGGGTACTTCGGGGGCTTCACCCCTCCACTTT. Translating gives CASIRGTSGASPLHF. The genes are TRBV2 and TRBJ1-6; D is perhaps TRBD1 (6 bases). The CDR3 loop spans 15 amino acids. CDR1 is SNHLY, CDR2 FYNNEI, per germline. The V gene lost 7 bases and the J gene lost 9 bases, with 19 bases spanning the gap.

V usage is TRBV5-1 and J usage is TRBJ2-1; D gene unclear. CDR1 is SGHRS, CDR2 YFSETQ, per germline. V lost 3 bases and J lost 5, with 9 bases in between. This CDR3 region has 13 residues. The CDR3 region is CASSSLHNNEQFF. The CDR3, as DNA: TGCGCCAGCAGCTCCCTACACAACAATGAGCAGTTCTTC.

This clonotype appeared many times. CDR3: CASSIDRGPDTQYF. CDR3 nucleotides: TGTGCCAGTAGTATAGATCGGGGACCAGATACGCAGTATTTT. The rearrangement links TRBV19 to TRBJ2-3, with D tentatively TRBD1 or TRBD2 (5 bases each). CDR3 size: 14 residues. The V gene lost 0 bases and the J gene lost 4 bases, with 8 bases spanning the gap. In germline, CDR1 is LNHDA, CDR2 SQIVND (reference sequence).

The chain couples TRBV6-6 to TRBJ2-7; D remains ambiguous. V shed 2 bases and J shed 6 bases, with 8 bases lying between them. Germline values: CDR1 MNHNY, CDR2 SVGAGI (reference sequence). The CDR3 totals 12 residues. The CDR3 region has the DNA TGTGCCAGCAGTTACGTCCCAGCCGAGCAGTACTTC. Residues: CASSYVPAEQYF.

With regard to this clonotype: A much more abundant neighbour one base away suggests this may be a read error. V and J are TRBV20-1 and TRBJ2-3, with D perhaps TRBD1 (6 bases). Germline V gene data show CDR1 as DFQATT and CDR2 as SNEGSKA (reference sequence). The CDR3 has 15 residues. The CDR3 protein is CSARKQGRDTVTQYF. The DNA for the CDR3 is TGCAGTGCTAGAAAACAGGGACGTGACACAGTTACGCAGTATTTT.

CDR3 sequence (DNA): TGCAGTGCCCCTGAGGGGGGGCTCAACACAGATACGCAGTATTTT. Its translation is CSAPEGGLNTDTQYF. The chain employs TRBV20-1 and TRBJ2-3; a possible D gene is TRBD2 (7 bases). Between the trimmed V and J ends, which lost 6 bases and 2 bases, there was a span of 18 bases. The CDR3 is 15 amino acids. Looked up from germline, CDR1 is DFQATT and CDR2 is SNEGSKA (reference sequence).

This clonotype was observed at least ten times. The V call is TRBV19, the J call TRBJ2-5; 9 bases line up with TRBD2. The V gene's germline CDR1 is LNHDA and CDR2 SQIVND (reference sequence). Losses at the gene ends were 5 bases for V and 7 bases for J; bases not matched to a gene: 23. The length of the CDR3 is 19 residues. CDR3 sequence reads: CASSPAWLAGTYQEWTQYF. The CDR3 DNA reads TGTGCCAGTAGTCCCGCGTGGCTAGCGGGGACGTACCAAGAGTGGACCCAGTACTTC.

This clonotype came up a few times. Here the CDR3 reads CASSTGVLEQYF. CDR3 nucleotides: TGTGCCAGCAGTACGGGAGTCTTGGAGCAGTACTTC. V usage is TRBV6-2 or TRBV6-3 and J usage is TRBJ2-7; D may be TRBD2 (6 bases). Germline V gene lookup returns CDR1 MNHEY and CDR2 SVGEGT. The CDR3 has 12 residues. V was shortened by 5 bases and J by 7 bases, with 12 bases between the two germline ends.

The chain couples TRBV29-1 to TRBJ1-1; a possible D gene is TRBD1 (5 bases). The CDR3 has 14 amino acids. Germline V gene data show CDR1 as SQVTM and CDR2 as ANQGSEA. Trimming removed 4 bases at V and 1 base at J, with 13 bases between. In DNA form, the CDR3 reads TGCAGCGTTGGACGGAACGGGGGGAACACTGAAGCTTTCTTT. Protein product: CSVGRNGGNTEAFF.

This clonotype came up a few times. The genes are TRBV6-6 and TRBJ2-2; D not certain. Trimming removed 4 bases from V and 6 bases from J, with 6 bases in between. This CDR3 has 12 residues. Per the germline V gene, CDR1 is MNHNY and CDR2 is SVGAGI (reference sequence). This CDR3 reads CASSSPPGELFF. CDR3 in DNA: TGTGCCAGCAGTTCTCCCCCCGGGGAGCTGTTTTTT.

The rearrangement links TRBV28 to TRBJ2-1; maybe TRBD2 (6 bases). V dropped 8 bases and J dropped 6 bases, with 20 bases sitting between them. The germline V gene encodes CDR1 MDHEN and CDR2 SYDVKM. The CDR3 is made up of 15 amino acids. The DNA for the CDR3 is TGTGCCAGCCGTCCCATAGGGCGGGGTCGCAATGAGCAGTTCTTC. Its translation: CASRPIGRGRNEQFF.

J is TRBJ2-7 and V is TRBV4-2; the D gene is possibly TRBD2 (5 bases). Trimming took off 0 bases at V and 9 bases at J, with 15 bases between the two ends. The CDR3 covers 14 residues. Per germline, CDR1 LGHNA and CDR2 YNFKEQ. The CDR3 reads CASSQDNFARGQYF. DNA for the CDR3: TGTGCCAGCAGCCAAGATAACTTTGCCCGGGGGCAGTACTTC.

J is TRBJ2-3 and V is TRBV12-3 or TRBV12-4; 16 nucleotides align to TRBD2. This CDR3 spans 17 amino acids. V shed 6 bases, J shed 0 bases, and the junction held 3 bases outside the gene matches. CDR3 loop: CASRGLAGGPSTDTQYF. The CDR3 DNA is TGTGCCAGCAGGGGACTAGCGGGGGGGCCTAGCACAGATACGCAGTATTTT.

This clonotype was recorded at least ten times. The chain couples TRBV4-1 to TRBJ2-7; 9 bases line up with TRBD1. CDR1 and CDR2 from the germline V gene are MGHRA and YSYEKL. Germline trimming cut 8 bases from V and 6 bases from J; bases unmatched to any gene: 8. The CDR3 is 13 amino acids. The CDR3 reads CASSGTGTGEQYF. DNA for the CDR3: TGCGCCAGCTCCGGGACAGGGACAGGCGAGCAGTACTTC.

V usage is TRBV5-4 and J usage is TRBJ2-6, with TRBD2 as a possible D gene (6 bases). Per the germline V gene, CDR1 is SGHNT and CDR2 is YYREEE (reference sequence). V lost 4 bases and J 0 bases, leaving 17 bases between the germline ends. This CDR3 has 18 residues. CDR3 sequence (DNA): TGTGCCAGCAGCCGGGGGATCCTTAAACTCTCTGGGGCCAACGTCCTGACTTTC. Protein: CASSRGILKLSGANVLTF.

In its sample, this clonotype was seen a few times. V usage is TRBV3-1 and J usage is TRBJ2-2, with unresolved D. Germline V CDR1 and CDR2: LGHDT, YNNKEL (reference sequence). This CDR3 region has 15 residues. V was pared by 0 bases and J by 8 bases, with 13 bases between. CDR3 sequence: CASSQDHGHEGELFF. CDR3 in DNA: TGTGCCAGCAGCCAAGACCACGGGCACGAGGGGGAGCTGTTTTTT.

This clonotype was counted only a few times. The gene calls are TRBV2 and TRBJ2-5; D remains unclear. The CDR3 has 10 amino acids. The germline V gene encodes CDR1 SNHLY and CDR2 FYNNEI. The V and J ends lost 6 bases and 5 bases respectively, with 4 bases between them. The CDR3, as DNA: TGTGCCAGCAGGCGGGAGACCCAGTACTTC. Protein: CASRRETQYF.

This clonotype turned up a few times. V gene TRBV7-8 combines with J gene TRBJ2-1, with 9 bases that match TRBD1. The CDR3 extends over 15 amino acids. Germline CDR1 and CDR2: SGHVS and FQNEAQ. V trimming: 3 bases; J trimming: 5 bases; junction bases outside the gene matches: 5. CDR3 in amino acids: CASSLWGQGDNEQFF. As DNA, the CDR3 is TGTGCCAGCAGCTTGTGGGGACAGGGAGACAATGAGCAGTTCTTC.

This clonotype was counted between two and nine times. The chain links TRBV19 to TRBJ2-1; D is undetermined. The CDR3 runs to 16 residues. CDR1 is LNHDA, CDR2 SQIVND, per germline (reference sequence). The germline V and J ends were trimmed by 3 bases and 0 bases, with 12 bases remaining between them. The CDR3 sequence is CASSILGLSSYNEQFF. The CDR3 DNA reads TGTGCCAGTAGTATTCTAGGGCTAAGCTCCTACAATGAGCAGTTCTTC.

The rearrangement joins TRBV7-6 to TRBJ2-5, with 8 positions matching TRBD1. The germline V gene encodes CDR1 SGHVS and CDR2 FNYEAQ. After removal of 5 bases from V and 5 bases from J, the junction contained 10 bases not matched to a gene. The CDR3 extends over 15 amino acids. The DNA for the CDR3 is TGTGCCAGCAGCCAATTGACAGGGGACGGGGAGACCCAGTACTTC. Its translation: CASSQLTGDGETQYF.